This T cell receptor (beta chain) is from a study of shared clonotypes between healthy human individuals. Clones were read by immunoSEQ multiplex PCR, and TCRdb kept only the in-frame ones, dropping some. The sample contains about 100,000 clones, almost 70% of which appear only once. Material: memory CD8+ T cells sorted from blood. Indicated subset: CD45RO+ cells pooled with CCR7-negative TemRA cells. This clonotype was obtained from a man aged 25-40 years in good health.

CDR3: CASSEPWGLGTDTQYF. The CDR3 nucleotides read TGTGCCAGCAGTGAACCGTGGGGCTTGGGCACAGATACGCAGTATTTT. The rearrangement links TRBV6-1 to TRBJ2-3; the D gene is possibly TRBD1 (5 bases). The CDR3 length is 16 residues. Germline CDR1 reads MNHNS; CDR2 reads SASEGT. V was cut by 2 bases and J by 1 base, with 13 bases left in between.